This TCR beta chain was identified in a study of T cells in localized non-small cell lung cancer. Remarks on this clone: Its target is unknown.

Some clones are missing from TCRdb's copy, which holds only in-frame ones; the method was immunoSEQ multiplex PCR. The repertoire consists of 30,000 to 35,000 clones, with approximately 88% occurring once and the leading ten covering 2.5% to 3%. The CDR3 extends over 13 amino acids. CDR1 is SQVTM and CDR2 is ANQGSEA in the germline V gene. The V and J ends lost 5 bases and 3 bases, in that order; junction bases with no gene match: 4. General study results and limits: Sequence data derive from only one tumor region, so heterogeneity remains possible. Within adjacent lung there appeared a median approximately 58 of the top 100 tumor clones. In uninvolved adjacent lung, T cell clonality reached its highest value, exceeding tumor. Overall survival was longer when the density of T cells in the blood was higher.

The V gene is TRBV29-1, the J gene TRBJ2-7, with 10 bases aligning to TRBD1. The source material was peripheral blood, sampled before any cancer treatment. The receptor comes from a female donor of 60 years or more with stage I lung adenocarcinoma. The CDR3: CSVRWTGGYEQYF. CDR3 bases: TGCAGCGTTCGATGGACAGGGGGCTACGAGCAGTACTTC.